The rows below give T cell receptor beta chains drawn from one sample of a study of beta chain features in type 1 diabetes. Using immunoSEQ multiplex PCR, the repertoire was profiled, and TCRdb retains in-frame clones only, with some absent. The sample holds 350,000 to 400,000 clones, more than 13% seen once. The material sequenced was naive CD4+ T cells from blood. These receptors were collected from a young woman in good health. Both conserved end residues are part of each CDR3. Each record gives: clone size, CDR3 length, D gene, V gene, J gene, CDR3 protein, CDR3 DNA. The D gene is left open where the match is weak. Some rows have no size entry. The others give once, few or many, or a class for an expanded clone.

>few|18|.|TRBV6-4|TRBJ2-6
CASSDSEARASGANVLTF
TGTGCCAGCAGTGACTCAGAGGCCAGAGCCTCTGGGGCCAACGTCCTGACTTTC
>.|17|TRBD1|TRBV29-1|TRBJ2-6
CSVEAPDRGPGANVLTF
TGCAGCGTTGAAGCCCCCGACAGGGGCCCTGGGGCCAACGTCCTGACTTTC
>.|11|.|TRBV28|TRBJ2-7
CASSLQYEQYF
TGTGCCAGCAGTTTACAGTACGAGCAGTACTTC
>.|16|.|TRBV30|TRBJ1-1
CAWSLGGNVRGTEAFF
TGTGCCTGGTCCCTCGGGGGGAATGTGCGTGGCACTGAAGCTTTCTTT
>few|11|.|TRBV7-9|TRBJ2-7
CASSFGEEQYF
TGTGCCAGCAGCTTTGGGGAGGAGCAGTACTTC
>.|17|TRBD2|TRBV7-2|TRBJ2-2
CASSLAPLAGDAGELFF
TGTGCCAGCAGCTTAGCCCCACTAGCGGGAGACGCCGGGGAGCTGTTTTTT
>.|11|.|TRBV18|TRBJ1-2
CASSPGNGYTF
TGTGCCAGCTCACCCGGGAATGGCTACACCTTC
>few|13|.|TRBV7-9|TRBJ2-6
CAKALSGANVLTF
TGTGCCAAAGCGCTCTCTGGGGCCAACGTCCTGACTTTC
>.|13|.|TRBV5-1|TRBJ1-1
CASSRPGNTEAFF
TGCGCCAGCAGCCGCCCGGGAAACACTGAAGCTTTCTTT
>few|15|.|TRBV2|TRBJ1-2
CASSGMSGGGYGYTF
TGTGCCAGCAGTGGAATGAGTGGGGGAGGCTATGGCTACACCTTC
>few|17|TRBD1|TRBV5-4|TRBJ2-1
CASSLAQGAWSYNEQFF
TGTGCCAGCAGCCTTGCCCAGGGGGCCTGGAGTTACAATGAGCAGTTCTTC
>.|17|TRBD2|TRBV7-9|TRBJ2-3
CASSSGLAGGRTDTQYF
TGTGCCAGCAGTAGTGGACTAGCGGGAGGACGCACAGATACGCAGTATTTT
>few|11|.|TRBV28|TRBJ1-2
CASSSSFGYTF
TGTGCCAGCAGCTCCTCCTTTGGCTACACCTTC
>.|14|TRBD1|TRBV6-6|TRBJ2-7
CASSTGTGSYEQYF
TGTGCCAGCAGCACCGGGACAGGGTCCTACGAGCAGTACTTC
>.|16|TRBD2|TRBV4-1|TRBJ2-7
CASSLGGGTVSYEQYF
TGCGCCAGCAGCCTCGGCGGGGGGACGGTTTCCTACGAGCAGTACTTC
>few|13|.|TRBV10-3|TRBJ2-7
CAISESIGWEQYF
TGTGCCATCAGTGAGTCGATCGGGTGGGAGCAGTACTTC
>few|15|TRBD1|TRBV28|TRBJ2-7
CASTNPGTAPYEQYF
TGTGCCAGCACAAACCCCGGGACAGCGCCTTACGAGCAGTACTTC